This T cell receptor beta chain was observed in a study of cytotoxic CD8 clonotypes in ibrutinib-treated CLL. Findings of the study overall: Baseline-level clonality went beyond age-matched healthy donors and moved in step with circulating CD8+ T-cell counts. The study found clonality rose at ibrutinib response, then fell toward baseline at progression.

For this clone: The antigen remains unidentified.

The assay was immunoSEQ multiplex PCR, and TCRdb's table has in-frame clones only and misses some. Among around 300,000 clones listed, about 80% were seen once. This CDR3 region has 17 residues. CDR1 MGHRA and CDR2 YSYEKL come from the germline V gene. Trimming cost V 3 bases and J 4 bases; bases outside gene matches: 11. The chain is built from TRBV4-1 and TRBJ2-3, with 9 positions matching TRBD1. This TCR was recovered from a human donor with chronic lymphocytic leukemia. The material was PBMCs, obtained before ibrutinib treatment. The CDR3 loop is CASSHAGTGSSADTQYF. CDR3 nucleotide sequence: TGCGCCAGCAGCCATGCCGGGACAGGGTCATCGGCAGATACGCAGTATTTT.